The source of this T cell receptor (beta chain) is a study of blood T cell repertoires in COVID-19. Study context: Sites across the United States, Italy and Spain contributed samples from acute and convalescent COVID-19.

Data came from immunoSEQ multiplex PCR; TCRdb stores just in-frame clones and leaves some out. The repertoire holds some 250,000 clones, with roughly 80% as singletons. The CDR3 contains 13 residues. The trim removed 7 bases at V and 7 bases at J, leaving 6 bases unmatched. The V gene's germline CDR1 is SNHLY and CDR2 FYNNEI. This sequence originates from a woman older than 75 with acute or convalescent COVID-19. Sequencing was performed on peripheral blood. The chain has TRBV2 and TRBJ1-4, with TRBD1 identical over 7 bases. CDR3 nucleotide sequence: TGTGCCAGCACTCCAGGGGGATCTGAAAAACTGTTTTTT. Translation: CASTPGGSEKLFF.